This T cell receptor (beta chain) was retrieved from a study of T-cell reconstitution after alpha-beta-depleted transplantation in children. The V gene's germline CDR1 is LGHDT and CDR2 YNNKEL (reference sequence). The CDR3 extends over 17 amino acids. Trimming took 4 bases from V and 1 from J, leaving 16 bases between them. Using unique molecular identifiers, the investigators prepared the TCRbeta library. Using its own MiXCR run on the PCR reads, TCRdb lists one record per CDR3 protein. Among about 610,000 distinct CDR3 sequences listed, roughly a tenth were seen once. The material sequenced was PBMCs from the stem cell graft donor, taken from the stem cell graft. This TCR was sampled from a human donor who donated a stem cell graft to a child with acute myeloid leukemia. This chain joins TRBV3-1 and TRBJ2-2; tentative D call: TRBD2 (5 bases). The CDR3 protein is CASSLIVVRGNTGELFF. In DNA form, the CDR3 reads TGTGCCAGCAGCCTTATCGTAGTACGGGGGAACACCGGGGAGCTGTTTTTT.